This note documents a single T cell receptor beta chain sequence. Its specificity is unknown. Alongside a J-beta primer mix, a sample-barcoded 5' primer served in a second PCR lasting roughly 7 to 11 cycles. In TCRdb, the 5' RACE reads were re-called with MiXCR into one record per CDR3 protein. The sample lists 750,000 or so distinct CDR3 sequences, just under 25% seen once, with 9.4% in the top ten. The record originates from a study of blood T cells in healthy people across ages. Study-wide background: With template switching, about one barcoded beta molecule was captured per two T cells. Broader study findings: Long-lived donors exceeded aged donors in naive CD4+ cells and diversity.

The data were also submitted as part of a second study, on T cells of mothers and their children. Turning to that study: Six children, together with their three healthy Caucasian mothers, made up the donors.

The sample consisted of blood. This sequence was found in a boy aged 5 to 17 in good health.

The CDR3 sequence: CASNPDKGYEQYF. CDR3 coding DNA: TGTGCCAGCAACCCGGACAAGGGGTACGAGCAGTACTTC. This chain uses TRBV6-6 with TRBJ2-5, with D maybe TRBD1 (5 bases). The end of the DNA is better explained by TRBJ2-7, so the J call may be wrong. The CDR3 has 13 amino acids. In germline, CDR1 is MNHNY, CDR2 SVGAGI (reference sequence).